The present entry profiles one T cell receptor (beta chain) with its context. Antigen unknown. The CDR3 is 16 residues long. CDR1 is SGHRS, CDR2 YFSETQ, per germline. The V and J ends lost 2 bases and 4 bases, in that order; junction bases with no gene match: 8. The sample comes from a study of T cell repertoires in cytomegalovirus infection. Study overall: From public TCR beta signatures came an indication of both CMV infection and matching HLA type.

MiXCR was run by TCRdb on the reads, yielding one entry per CDR3 protein. The data hold 630,000 or so distinct CDR3 sequences, with 20% to 25% observed a single time. General observations from the study: Ex vivo responses were dominated by HLA-C-restricted CMV-specific TCR beta clonotypes.

This sequence was found in a human donor in good health (CMV status not recorded). Some clones in this sample may be carry-over from other donors' samples. Sequencing was carried out using CD8+ T cells from PBMCs. The chain uses TRBV5-1 and TRBJ2-1; the match to TRBD2 covers 8 bases. This CDR3 reads CASSLKFAGGYNEQFF. The CDR3 nucleotides are TGCGCCAGCAGCTTAAAATTCGCGGGGGGATACAATGAGCAGTTCTTC.